Below, one T cell receptor beta chain is given with its context. Its cognate antigen is unknown. The junction shows a germline mismatch at one end, possibly a read error. Documented time point: persistent/refractory GD, antithyroid drugs over 5 years with positive TRAb. PBMC-extracted RNA yielded the TCR library. The source of the sample is a study of regulatory T cells in long-lasting Graves disease. In germline, CDR1 is DFQATT, CDR2 SNEGSKA (reference sequence). CDR3 size: 13 residues. To make TCR beta libraries, researchers used iRepertoire HTBI primers and Arm-PCR of CDR3 regions. TCRdb re-called the multiplex PCR reads with MiXCR, one entry per CDR3 protein. The sample lists about 400,000 distinct CDR3 sequences, less than 25% occurring once. Notes on the study in general: The study found persistent patients shared more public clonotypes (roughly 2,500) than new patients (over 900).

The sample was peripheral blood mononuclear cells (PBMCs), taken when the disease was refractory, from a patient treated with antithyroid drugs. The clonotype comes from a female donor with Graves disease. The chain employs TRBV20-1 and TRBJ2-5; 10 positions agree with TRBD2. CDR3 DNA sequence: TGCAGTGCACGGACTAGCGGCCAAGAGACCCAGTGCTTC. Translated, it gives CSARTSGQETQCF.